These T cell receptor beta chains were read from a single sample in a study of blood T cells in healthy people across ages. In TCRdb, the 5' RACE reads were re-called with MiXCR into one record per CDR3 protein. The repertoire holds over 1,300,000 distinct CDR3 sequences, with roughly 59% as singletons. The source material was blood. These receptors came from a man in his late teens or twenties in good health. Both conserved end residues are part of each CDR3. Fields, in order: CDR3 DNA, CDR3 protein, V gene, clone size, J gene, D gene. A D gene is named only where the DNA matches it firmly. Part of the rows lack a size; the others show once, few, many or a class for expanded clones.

CDR3nt: TGCGCCAGCAGCTTGGAGGGACAGCGACACTATGGCTACACCTTC; CDR3aa: CASSLEGQRHYGYTF; v_gene: TRBV5-1; abundance: NA; j_gene: TRBJ1-2; d_gene: TRBD1
CDR3nt: TGCGCCAGCAGCCATGGTGGGGATAAACCCACAGATACGCAGTATTTT; CDR3aa: CASSHGGDKPTDTQYF; v_gene: TRBV4-1; abundance: NA; j_gene: TRBJ2-3; d_gene: NA
CDR3nt: TGTGCCAGCAGCCAATACGGGACGTATCGTTATGGCTACACCTTC; CDR3aa: CASSQYGTYRYGYTF; v_gene: TRBV14; abundance: few; j_gene: TRBJ1-2; d_gene: NA
CDR3nt: TGCGCCAGCAGCTTGGAGGAGGGGTTTACCTACGAGCAGTACTTC; CDR3aa: CASSLEEGFTYEQYF; v_gene: TRBV5-1; abundance: NA; j_gene: TRBJ2-7; d_gene: NA
CDR3nt: TGTGCCAGCAGTGTGAGGCAGCTAATCCACGAGCAGTACTTC; CDR3aa: CASSVRQLIHEQYF; v_gene: TRBV2; abundance: NA; j_gene: TRBJ2-7; d_gene: NA
CDR3nt: TGTGCCAGCAGCCGAGGGGGGTCGTGGTACCAAGAGACCCAGTACTTC; CDR3aa: CASSRGGSWYQETQYF; v_gene: TRBV7-7; abundance: NA; j_gene: TRBJ2-5; d_gene: NA
CDR3nt: TGTGCCAGCAGTGACCAGTACGGGGGGCGCGATGAAAAACTGTTTTTT; CDR3aa: CASSDQYGGRDEKLFF; v_gene: TRBV2; abundance: NA; j_gene: TRBJ1-4; d_gene: NA
CDR3nt: TGTGCCAGCAGCCCCGGGACAGAAATATACAATGAGCAGTTCTTC; CDR3aa: CASSPGTEIYNEQFF; v_gene: TRBV28; abundance: few; j_gene: TRBJ2-1; d_gene: TRBD1
CDR3nt: TGTGCCAGCAGCCCGTCGGTAGACGAGCAGTACTTC; CDR3aa: CASSPSVDEQYF; v_gene: TRBV7-8; abundance: NA; j_gene: TRBJ2-7; d_gene: NA
CDR3nt: TGTGCCAGCAGCCGTCCTCCAGGGGAAGGCTATGGCTACACCTTC; CDR3aa: CASSRPPGEGYGYTF; v_gene: TRBV7-9; abundance: NA; j_gene: TRBJ1-2; d_gene: NA
CDR3nt: TGTGCCAGCAGTTACTCCCCCGACAGAAACTATGGCTACACCTTC; CDR3aa: CASSYSPDRNYGYTF; v_gene: TRBV6-6; abundance: NA; j_gene: TRBJ1-2; d_gene: NA
CDR3nt: TGTGCCAGCAGCCTACAAACGGACAGACTAGCCAAAAACATTCAGTACTTC; CDR3aa: CASSLQTDRLAKNIQYF; v_gene: TRBV6-6; abundance: NA; j_gene: TRBJ2-4; d_gene: NA
CDR3nt: TGCAGCGTGGTTAGGGCGTTGGACACTGAAGCTTTCTTT; CDR3aa: CSVVRALDTEAFF; v_gene: TRBV29-1; abundance: NA; j_gene: TRBJ1-1; d_gene: NA
CDR3nt: TGCAGTGCTAGGAACCTAGCGTGGGGGAACACCGGGGAGCTGTTTTTT; CDR3aa: CSARNLAWGNTGELFF; v_gene: TRBV20-1; abundance: NA; j_gene: TRBJ2-2; d_gene: NA
CDR3nt: TGTGCCAGCAGCTTAGATCAGGCTAGCAGCAGTGAGCAGTACTTC; CDR3aa: CASSLDQASSSEQYF; v_gene: TRBV11-2; abundance: few; j_gene: TRBJ2-7; d_gene: NA
CDR3nt: TGTGCCAGCAGTGATGGGGATGAGCAGTTCTTC; CDR3aa: CASSDGDEQFF; v_gene: TRBV25-1; abundance: few; j_gene: TRBJ2-1; d_gene: NA